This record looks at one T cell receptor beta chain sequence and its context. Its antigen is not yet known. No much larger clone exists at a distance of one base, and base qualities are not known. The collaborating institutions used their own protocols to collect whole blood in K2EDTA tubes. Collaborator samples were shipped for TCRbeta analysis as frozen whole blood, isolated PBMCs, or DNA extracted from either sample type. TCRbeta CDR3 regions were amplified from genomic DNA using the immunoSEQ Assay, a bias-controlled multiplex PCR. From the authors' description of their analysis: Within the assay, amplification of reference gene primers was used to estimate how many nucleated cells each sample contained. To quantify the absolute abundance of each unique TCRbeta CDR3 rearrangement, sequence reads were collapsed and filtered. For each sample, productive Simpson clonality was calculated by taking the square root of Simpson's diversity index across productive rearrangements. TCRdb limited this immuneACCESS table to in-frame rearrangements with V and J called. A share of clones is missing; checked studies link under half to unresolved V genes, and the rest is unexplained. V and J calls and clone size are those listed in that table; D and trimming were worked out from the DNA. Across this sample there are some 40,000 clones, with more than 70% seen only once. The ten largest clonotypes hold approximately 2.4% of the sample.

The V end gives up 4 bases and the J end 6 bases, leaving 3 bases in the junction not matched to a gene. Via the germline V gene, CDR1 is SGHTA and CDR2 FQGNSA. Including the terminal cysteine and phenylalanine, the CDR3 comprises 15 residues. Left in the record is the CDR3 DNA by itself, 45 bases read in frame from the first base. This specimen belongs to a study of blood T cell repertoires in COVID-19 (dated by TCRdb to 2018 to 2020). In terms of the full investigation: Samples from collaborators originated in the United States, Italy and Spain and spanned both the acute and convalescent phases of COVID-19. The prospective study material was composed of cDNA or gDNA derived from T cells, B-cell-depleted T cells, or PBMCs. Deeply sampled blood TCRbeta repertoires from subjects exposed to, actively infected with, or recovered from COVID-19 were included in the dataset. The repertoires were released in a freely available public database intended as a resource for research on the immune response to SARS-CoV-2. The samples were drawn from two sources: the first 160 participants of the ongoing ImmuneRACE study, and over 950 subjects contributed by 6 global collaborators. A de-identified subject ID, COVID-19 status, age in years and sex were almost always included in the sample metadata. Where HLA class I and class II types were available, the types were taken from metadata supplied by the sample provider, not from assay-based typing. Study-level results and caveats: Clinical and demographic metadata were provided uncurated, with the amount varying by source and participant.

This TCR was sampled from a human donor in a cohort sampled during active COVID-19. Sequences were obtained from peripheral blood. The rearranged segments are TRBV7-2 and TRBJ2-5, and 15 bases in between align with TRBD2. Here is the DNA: TGTGCCAGCAGCTCGGGGACTAGCGGGGGGAAGACCCAGTACTTC. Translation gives CASSSGTSGGKTQYF.